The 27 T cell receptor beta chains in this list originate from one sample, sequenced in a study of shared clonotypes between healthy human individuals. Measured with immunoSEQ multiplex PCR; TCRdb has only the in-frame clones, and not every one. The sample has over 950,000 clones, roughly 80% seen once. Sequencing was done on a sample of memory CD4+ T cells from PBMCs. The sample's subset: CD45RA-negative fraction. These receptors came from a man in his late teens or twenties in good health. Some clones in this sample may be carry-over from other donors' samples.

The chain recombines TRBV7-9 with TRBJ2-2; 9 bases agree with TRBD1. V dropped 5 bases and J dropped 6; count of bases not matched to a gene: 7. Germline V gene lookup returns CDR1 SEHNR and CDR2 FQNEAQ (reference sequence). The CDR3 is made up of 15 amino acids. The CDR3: CASSPMGQGPGELFF. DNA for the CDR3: TGTGCCAGCAGCCCTATGGGACAGGGTCCCGGGGAGCTGTTTTTT.

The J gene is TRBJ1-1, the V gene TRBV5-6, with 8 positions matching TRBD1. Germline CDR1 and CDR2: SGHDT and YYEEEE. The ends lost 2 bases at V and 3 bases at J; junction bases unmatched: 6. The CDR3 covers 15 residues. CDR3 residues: CASSFQGAIDTEAFF. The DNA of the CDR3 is TGTGCCAGCAGCTTCCAGGGGGCGATTGACACTGAAGCTTTCTTT.

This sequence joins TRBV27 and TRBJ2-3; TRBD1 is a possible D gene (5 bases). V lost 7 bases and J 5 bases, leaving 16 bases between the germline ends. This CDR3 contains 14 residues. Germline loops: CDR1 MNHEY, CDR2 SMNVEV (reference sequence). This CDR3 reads CASTRQSLGDTQYF. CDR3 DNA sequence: TGTGCCAGCACCCGACAGAGTTTAGGAGATACGCAGTATTTT.

In nucleotides, the CDR3 is TGCAGCGTTGATTTGTTTAGTGTTGGACAGGCCCAACTCAATGAGCAGTTCTTC. Its translation is CSVDLFSVGQAQLNEQFF. The chain uses TRBV29-1 and TRBJ2-1; 7 positions match TRBD1. Germline trimming cut 3 bases from V and 6 bases from J; bases unmatched to any gene: 20. Germline values: CDR1 SQVTM, CDR2 ANQGSEA. The length of the CDR3 is 18 residues.

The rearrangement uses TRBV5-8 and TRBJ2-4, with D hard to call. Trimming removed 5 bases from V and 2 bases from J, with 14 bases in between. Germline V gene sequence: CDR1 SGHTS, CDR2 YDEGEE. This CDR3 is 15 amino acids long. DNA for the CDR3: TGTGCCAGCAGGCCGCGGAGTGCGTCCAAAAACATTCAGTACTTC. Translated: CASRPRSASKNIQYF.

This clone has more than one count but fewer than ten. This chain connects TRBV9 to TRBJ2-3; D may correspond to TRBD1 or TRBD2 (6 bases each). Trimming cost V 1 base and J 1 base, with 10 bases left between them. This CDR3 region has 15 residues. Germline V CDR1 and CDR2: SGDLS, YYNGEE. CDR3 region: CASSVQEGGTDTQYF. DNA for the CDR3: TGTGCCAGCAGCGTACAGGAGGGGGGCACAGATACGCAGTATTTT.

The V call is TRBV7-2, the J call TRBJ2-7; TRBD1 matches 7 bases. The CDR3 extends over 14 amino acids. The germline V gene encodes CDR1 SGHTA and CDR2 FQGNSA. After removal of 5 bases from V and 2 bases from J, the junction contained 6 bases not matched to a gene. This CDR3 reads CASSARTGTYEQYF. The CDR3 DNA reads TGTGCCAGCAGCGCCCGGACAGGTACCTACGAGCAGTACTTC. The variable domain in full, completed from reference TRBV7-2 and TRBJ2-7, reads GAGVSQSPSNKVTEKGKDVELRCDPISGHTALYWYRQSLGQGLEFLIYFQGNSAPDKSGLPSDRFSAERTGGSVSTLTIQRTQQEDSAVYLCASSARTGTYEQYFGPGTRLTVT.

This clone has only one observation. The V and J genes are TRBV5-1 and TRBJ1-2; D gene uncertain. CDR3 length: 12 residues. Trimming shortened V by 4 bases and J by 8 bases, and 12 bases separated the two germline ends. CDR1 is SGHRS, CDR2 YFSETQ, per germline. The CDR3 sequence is CASSPSLGGYTF. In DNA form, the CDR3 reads TGCGCCAGCAGCCCGTCTCTGGGGGGCTACACCTTC.

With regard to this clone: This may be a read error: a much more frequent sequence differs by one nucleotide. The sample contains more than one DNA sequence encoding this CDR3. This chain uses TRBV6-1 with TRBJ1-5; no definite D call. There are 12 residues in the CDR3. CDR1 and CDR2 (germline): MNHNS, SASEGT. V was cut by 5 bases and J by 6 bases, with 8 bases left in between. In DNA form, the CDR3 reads TGTGCCAGCAGTAGAGTTAGTCAGCCCCAGCATTTT. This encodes CASSRVSQPQHF.

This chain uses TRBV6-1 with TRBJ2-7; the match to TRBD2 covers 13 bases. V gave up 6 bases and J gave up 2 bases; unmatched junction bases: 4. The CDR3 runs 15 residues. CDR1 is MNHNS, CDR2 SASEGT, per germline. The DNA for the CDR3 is TGTGCCAGCAGGTGGACTAGCGGGAGCGCCTACGAGCAGTACTTC. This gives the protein CASRWTSGSAYEQYF.

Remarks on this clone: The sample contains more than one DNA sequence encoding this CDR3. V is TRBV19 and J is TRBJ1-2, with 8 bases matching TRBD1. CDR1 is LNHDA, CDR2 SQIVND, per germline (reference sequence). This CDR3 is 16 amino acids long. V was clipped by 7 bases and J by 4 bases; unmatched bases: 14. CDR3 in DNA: TGTGCCAGTACCCCTGTATTGCCGCAGGGGGCCTATGGCTACACCTTC. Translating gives CASTPVLPQGAYGYTF. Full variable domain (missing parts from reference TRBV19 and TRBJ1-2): DGGITQSPKYLFRKEGQNVTLSCEQNLNHDAMYWYRQDPGQGLRLIYYSQIVNDFQKGDIAEGYSVSREKKESFPLTVTSAQKNPTAFYLCASTPVLPQGAYGYTFGSGTRLTVV.

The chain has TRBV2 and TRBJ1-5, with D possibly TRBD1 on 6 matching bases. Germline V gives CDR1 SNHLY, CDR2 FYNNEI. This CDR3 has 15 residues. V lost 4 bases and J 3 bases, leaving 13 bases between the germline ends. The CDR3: CASSAEQGYNQPQHF. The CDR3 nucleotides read TGTGCCAGCAGTGCTGAACAGGGATACAATCAGCCCCAGCATTTT. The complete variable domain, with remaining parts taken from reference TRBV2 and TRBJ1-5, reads EPEVTQTPSHQVTQMGQEVILRCVPISNHLYFYWYRQILGQKVEFLVSFYNNEISEKSEIFDDQFSVERPDGSNFTLKIRSTKLEDSAMYFCASSAEQGYNQPQHFGDGTRLSIL.

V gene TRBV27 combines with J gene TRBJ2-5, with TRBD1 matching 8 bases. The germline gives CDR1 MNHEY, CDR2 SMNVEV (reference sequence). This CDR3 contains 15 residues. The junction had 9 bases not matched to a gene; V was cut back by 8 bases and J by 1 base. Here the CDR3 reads CASPKDRDLQETQYF. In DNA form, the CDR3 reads TGTGCCAGCCCTAAGGACAGGGACCTCCAAGAGACCCAGTACTTC.

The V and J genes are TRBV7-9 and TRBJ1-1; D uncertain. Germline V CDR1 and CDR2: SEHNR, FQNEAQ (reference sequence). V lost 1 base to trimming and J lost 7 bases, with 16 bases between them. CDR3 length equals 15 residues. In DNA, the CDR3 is TGTGCCAGCAGCTTAGGGAATTCTGGGCGGGGTGAAGCTTTCTTT. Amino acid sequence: CASSLGNSGRGEAFF.

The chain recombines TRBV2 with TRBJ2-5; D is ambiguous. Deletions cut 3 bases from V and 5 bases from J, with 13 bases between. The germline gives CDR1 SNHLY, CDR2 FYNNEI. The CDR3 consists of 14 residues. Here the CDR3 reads CASSEGVSGETQYF. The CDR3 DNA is TGTGCCAGCAGTGAGGGTGTCAGTGGGGAGACCCAGTACTTC.

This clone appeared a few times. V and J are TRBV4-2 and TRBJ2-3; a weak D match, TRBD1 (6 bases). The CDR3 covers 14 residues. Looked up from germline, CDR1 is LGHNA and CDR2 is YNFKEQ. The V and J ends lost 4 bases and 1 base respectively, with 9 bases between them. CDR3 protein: CASSLYRGTDTQYF. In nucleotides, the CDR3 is TGTGCCAGCAGCCTGTACAGGGGCACAGATACGCAGTATTTT.

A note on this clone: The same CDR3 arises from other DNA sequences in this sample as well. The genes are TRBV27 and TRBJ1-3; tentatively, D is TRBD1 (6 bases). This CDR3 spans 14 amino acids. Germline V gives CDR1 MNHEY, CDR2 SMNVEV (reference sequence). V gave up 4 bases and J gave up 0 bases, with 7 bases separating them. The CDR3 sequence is CASSSGVSGNTIYF. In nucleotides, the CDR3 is TGTGCCAGCAGTTCAGGGGTCTCTGGAAACACCATATATTTT.

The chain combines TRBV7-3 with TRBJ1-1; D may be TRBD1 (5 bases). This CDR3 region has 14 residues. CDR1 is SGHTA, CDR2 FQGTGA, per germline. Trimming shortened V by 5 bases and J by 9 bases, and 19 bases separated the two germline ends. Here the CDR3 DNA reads TGTGCCAGCAGCCCCCGACAGTTTCAGGGTAAAGCTTTCTTT. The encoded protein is CASSPRQFQGKAFF. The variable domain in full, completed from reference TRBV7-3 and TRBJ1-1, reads GAGVSQTPSNKVTEKGKYVELRCDPISGHTALYWYRQSLGQGPEFLIYFQGTGAADDSGLPNDRFFAVRPEGSVSTLKIQRTERGDSAVYLCASSPRQFQGKAFFGQGTRLTVV.

The CDR3 is CATSRMAGTGDQPQHF. The CDR3 nucleotides are TGTGCCACCAGCCGCATGGCCGGGACAGGGGATCAGCCCCAGCATTTT. This chain links TRBV15 with TRBJ1-5; 10 positions agree with TRBD1. The CDR3 sequence is 16 residues long. Germline V CDR1 and CDR2: LNHNV, YYDKDF (reference sequence). V gave up 5 bases and J gave up 5 bases; unmatched junction bases: 9.

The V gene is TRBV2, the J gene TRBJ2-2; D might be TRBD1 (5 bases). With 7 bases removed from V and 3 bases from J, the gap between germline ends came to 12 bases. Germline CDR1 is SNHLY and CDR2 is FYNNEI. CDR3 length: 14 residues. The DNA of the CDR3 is TGTGCCAGCACCGGAGACAGTTACACCGGGGAGCTGTTTTTT. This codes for CASTGDSYTGELFF.

The CDR3 bases are TGTGCCAGCAAACCAGGGCACCCCGGCCAGCCCCAGCATTTT. This encodes CASKPGHPGQPQHF. The chain recombines TRBV27 with TRBJ1-5; D possibly corresponds to TRBD1 (5 bases). There are 14 residues in the CDR3. Trimming took off 7 bases at V and 7 bases at J, with 17 bases between the two ends. Per the germline V gene, CDR1 is MNHEY and CDR2 is SMNVEV (reference sequence).

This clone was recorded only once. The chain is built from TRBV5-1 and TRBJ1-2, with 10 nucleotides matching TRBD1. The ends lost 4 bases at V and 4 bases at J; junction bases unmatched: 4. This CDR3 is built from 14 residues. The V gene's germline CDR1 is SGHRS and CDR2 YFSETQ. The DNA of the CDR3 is TGCGCCAGCAGCGACAGGGGGCAGAGCTATGGCTACACCTTC. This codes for CASSDRGQSYGYTF.

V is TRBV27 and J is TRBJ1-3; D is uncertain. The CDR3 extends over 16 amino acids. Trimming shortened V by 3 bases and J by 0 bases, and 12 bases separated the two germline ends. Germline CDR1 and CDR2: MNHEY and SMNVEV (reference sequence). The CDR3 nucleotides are TGTGCCAGCAGTTTTCGGGCAGTAGGCTCTGGAAACACCATATATTTT. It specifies CASSFRAVGSGNTIYF.

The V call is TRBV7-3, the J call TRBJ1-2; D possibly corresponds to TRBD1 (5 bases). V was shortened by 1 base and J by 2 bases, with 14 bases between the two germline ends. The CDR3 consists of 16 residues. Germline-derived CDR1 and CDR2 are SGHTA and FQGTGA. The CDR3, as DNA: TGTGCCAGCAGCTTAAATGGGGACGGCGGGAACTATGGCTACACCTTC. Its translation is CASSLNGDGGNYGYTF.

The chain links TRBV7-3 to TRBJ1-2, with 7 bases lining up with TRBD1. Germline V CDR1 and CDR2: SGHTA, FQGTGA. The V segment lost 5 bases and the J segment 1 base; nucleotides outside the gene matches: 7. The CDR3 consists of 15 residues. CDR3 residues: CASSLHRDSNYGYTF. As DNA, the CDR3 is TGTGCCAGCAGCCTCCACCGGGACAGTAACTATGGCTACACCTTC.

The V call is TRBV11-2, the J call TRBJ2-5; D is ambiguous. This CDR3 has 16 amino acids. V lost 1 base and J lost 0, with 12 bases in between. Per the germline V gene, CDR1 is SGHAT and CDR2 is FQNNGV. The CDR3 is CASSLGSVGYQETQYF. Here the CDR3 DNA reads TGTGCCAGCAGCTTAGGATCAGTGGGGTACCAAGAGACCCAGTACTTC.

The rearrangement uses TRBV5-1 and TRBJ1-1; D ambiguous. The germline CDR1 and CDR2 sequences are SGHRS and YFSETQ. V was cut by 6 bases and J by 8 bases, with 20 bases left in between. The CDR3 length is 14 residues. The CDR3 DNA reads TGCGCCAGCATGATCGGCGGGAGAGAGGAAGAAGCTTTCTTT. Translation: CASMIGGREEEAFF.